This TCR beta chain comes out of a study of patients and donors after allogeneic stem cell transplantation. V was clipped by 8 bases and J by 2 bases, with 10 bases between them. Germline-derived CDR1 and CDR2 are MNHEY and SVGEGT. This CDR3 contains 12 residues. TCRdb ran MiXCR on the RT-PCR reads and lists one entry per CDR3 protein. The sample consists of some 880,000 distinct CDR3 sequences, roughly 18% of them appearing once. The chain combines TRBV6-2 or TRBV6-3 with TRBJ2-7; D remains unclear. The origin of this receptor is a human donor who was either an allogeneic HSCT recipient or a stem cell or donor lymphocyte infusion donor (not recorded which). It is not recorded whose cells these are; they may come from a transplant donor. Sequenced sample: blood, either unsorted or a sorted T cell fraction (not recorded which). Here the CDR3 DNA reads TGTGCCAGCGGTCGGGTTACCTACGAGCAGTACTTC. This codes for CASGRVTYEQYF.